This T cell receptor (beta chain) was obtained from a study of blood T cell repertoires in COVID-19. The wider study: Samples taken during acute and convalescent COVID-19 were collected in the United States, Italy and Spain. Sources were T cells, B-cell-depleted T cells, or PBMCs; the material itself was cDNA or gDNA.

Source study methods: Amplification of reference gene primers was used by the study to estimate nucleated cell counts. Only in-frame clones appear in the TCRdb table, and some are missing; sequencing was by immunoSEQ multiplex PCR. From that table come the V and J calls and clone size; the DNA was used to work out D and trimming. Of around 300,000 clones detected, around 85% appear once; the ten largest clones hold about 2.2%. V lost 5 bases to trimming and J lost 6 bases, with 11 bases between them. Germline assignment: CDR1 MNHEY and CDR2 SVGAGI. The CDR3 consists of 13 residues. The specimen sequenced was peripheral blood. The clonotype originates from a woman aged 25-40 years who had recovered from COVID-19. This rearrangement joins TRBV6-5 to TRBJ2-4, with D possibly matching TRBD1 (6 bases). The CDR3 is CASSTGHRNIQYF. Here the CDR3 DNA reads TGTGCCAGCAGTACGGGACACAGAAACATTCAGTACTTC.